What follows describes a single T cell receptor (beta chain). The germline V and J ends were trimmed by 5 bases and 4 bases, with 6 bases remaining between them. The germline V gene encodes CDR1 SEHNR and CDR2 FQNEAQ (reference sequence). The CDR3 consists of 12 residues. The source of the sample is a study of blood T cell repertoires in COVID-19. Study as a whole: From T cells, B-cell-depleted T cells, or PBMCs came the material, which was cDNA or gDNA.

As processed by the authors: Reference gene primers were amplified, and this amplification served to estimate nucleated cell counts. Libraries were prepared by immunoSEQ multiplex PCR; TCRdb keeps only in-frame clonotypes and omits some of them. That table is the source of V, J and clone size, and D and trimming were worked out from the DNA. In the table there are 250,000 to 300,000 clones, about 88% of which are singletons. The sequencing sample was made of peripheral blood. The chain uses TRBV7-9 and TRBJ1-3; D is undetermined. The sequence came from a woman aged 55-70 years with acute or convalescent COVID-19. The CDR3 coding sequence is TGTGCCAGCAGCGAACAGGGAAACACCATATATTTT. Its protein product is CASSEQGNTIYF.